This T cell receptor (beta chain) was captured by sequencing in a study of T-cell reconstitution after alpha-beta-depleted transplantation in children. In its sample, this clonotype was seen many times. Its antigen is unknown. Between the trimmed V and J ends, which lost 5 bases and 0 bases, there was a span of 23 bases. CDR1 SGHAT and CDR2 FQNNGV come from the germline V gene. The CDR3 covers 18 residues. Researchers prepared the TCRbeta library using unique molecular identifiers, the study reports. TCRdb processed the PCR reads anew with MiXCR; each CDR3 protein has one entry. The sample lists about 830,000 distinct CDR3 sequences; 16% were seen once. Study results and limitations: TCRbeta diversity was high at day 60 in some patients (a result of surviving recipient T cells and thymic progenitors). Reports say that about two months after transplant, the alpha-beta T cells came out of several hundred graft clones that had expanded. Hyperexpanded clones declined; after one year, newly produced T cells mostly supplied diversity.

The chain combines TRBV11-2 with TRBJ2-7, with D possibly TRBD2 on 6 matching bases. The sequence came from a male patient between 10 and 17 years old who had a stem cell transplant for acute lymphoblastic leukemia, so the T cells may come from the graft donor. This specimen consisted of PBMCs, mostly from graft donor cells, obtained 360 days after TCRalphabeta/CD19-depleted stem cell transplant. In DNA, the CDR3 is TGTGCCAGCAGCGGTCGCGACAGCAGTCGACTAGTCTCCTACGAGCAGTACTTC. Translation gives CASSGRDSSRLVSYEQYF.